A selection of T cell receptor beta chains follows, all from one sample in a study of OX40 agonist ivuxolimab in advanced cancers. Clones were sequenced by immunoSEQ multiplex PCR, and TCRdb holds only the in-frame ones, with some missing. The table has about 72,000 clones, about nine tenths seen once. The source was CD4+ or CD8+ T cells sorted from blood, collected in a trial of the OX40 agonist ivuxolimab. These receptors were obtained from an adult with an advanced solid tumor such as melanoma, head and neck, liver or kidney cancer. Each CDR3 is given with its conserved first and last residue. The order of the fields is J gene, clone size, V gene, D gene, CDR3 protein, CDR3 DNA. A D gene is named only where the DNA matches it firmly. Part of the rows lack a size; the others show once, few, many or a class for expanded clones.

TRBJ2-3 . TRBV7-9 TRBD2 CASSSRVGGSPDTQYF TGTGCCAGCAGCTCAAGGGTCGGGGGGTCCCCAGATACGCAGTATTTT
TRBJ2-1 . TRBV4-3 . CASSQALDNEQFF TGCGCCAGCAGCCAAGCCCTAGACAATGAGCAGTTCTTC
TRBJ1-1 few TRBV6-1 . CASNPGWRTEAFF TGTGCCAGCAACCCAGGGTGGAGGACTGAAGCTTTCTTT
TRBJ2-2 . TRBV27 . CASSLPDYTVKDTGELFF TGTGCCAGCAGTTTACCCGACTACACCGTCAAGGACACCGGGGAGCTGTTTTTT
TRBJ2-1 . TRBV9 TRBD1 CASSVVPGGSQFF TGTGCCAGCAGCGTAGTCCCAGGGGGCTCGCAGTTCTTC
TRBJ1-2 . TRBV5-1 . CASSLNRYSYYGYTF TGCGCCAGCAGCTTGAATCGTTACAGCTACTATGGCTACACCTTC
TRBJ2-1 . TRBV6-6 . CASETHQGNEQFF TGTGCCAGCGAGACCCATCAGGGCAATGAGCAGTTCTTC
TRBJ1-2 once TRBV6-5 . CASSYGDGYGYTF TGTGCCAGCAGTTACGGCGATGGGTATGGCTACACCTTC
TRBJ1-6 . TRBV5-6 . CASSRTGFNSPLHF TGTGCCAGCAGCAGAACAGGGTTTAATTCACCCCTCCACTTT
TRBJ2-6 . TRBV7-4 . CASSSSSQSRANVLTF TGTGCCAGCAGCAGCAGCTCACAAAGTCGGGCCAACGTCCTGACTTTC